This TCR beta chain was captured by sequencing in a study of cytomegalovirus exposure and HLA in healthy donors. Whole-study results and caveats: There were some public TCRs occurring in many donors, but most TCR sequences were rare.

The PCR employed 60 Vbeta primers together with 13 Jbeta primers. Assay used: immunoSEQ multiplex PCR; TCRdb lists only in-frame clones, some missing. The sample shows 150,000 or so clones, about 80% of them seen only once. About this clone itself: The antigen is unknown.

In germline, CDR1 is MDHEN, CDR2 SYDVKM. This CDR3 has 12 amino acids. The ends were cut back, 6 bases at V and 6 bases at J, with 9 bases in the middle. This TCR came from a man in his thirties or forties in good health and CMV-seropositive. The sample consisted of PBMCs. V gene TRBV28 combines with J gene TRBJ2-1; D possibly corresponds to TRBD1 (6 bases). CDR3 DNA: TGTGCCAGCAGCAACAGGGTCAATGAGCAGTTCTTC. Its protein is CASSNRVNEQFF.